The 8 T cell receptor beta chains given below trace back to one sample, sequenced in a study of blood T cell repertoires in COVID-19 (TCRdb year 2020). Libraries were constructed by the immunoSEQ multiplex PCR assay. As stored in TCRdb, this immuneACCESS dataset retains in-frame rearrangements with V and J assigned. A fraction of the clones does not appear; measured against another copy, unresolved V genes explain less than half of the discrepancy, and the remainder lacks a known reason. The sample contains more than 200,000 clones, around 90% of them found a single time. Jointly, the top ten make up approximately 1.6% of the sample. Sequencing used peripheral blood. The receptors shown here come from a man aged 65 to 85 with acute or convalescent COVID-19.

J is TRBJ1-1 and V is TRBV10-3, with TRBD1 identical over 8 bases. Germline CDR1 is ENHRY and CDR2 is SYGVKD. The CDR3 is made up of 13 amino acids. The J segment lost 9 bases and the V segment lost 5 bases, leaving 8 bases of the junction unmatched. The CDR3 DNA reads TGTGCCATCAGTTCAACAGGGGGTTCGAAAGCTTTCTTT. Amino acids: CAISSTGGSKAFF.

V and J are TRBV6-2 or TRBV6-3 and TRBJ1-5; 7 bases match TRBD1. Trimming at V came to 2 bases and at J to 7 bases, leaving 11 bases not matched to a gene. Looked up from germline, CDR1 is MNHEY and CDR2 is SVGEGT. The CDR3 sequence is 16 residues long. The CDR3 sequence: CASSYPSTGLVQPQHF. The CDR3 DNA sequence: TGTGCCAGCAGTTACCCGTCGACAGGGTTAGTGCAGCCCCAGCATTTT.

The chain recombines TRBV19 with TRBJ2-4; a possible D gene is TRBD1 (6 bases). This CDR3 has 16 amino acids. V lost 5 bases and J 7 bases, leaving 21 bases between the germline ends. Germline lookup yields CDR1 LNHDA and CDR2 SQIVND (reference sequence). CDR3 residues: CASSPGLGGFGNIQYF. In nucleotides, the CDR3 is TGTGCCAGTAGTCCGGGATTAGGGGGTTTTGGGAACATTCAGTACTTC.

The V gene is TRBV5-1, the J gene TRBJ2-6; D might be TRBD1 (5 bases). Trimming removed 5 bases at V and 2 bases at J, with 8 bases between. The CDR3 extends over 14 amino acids. Germline V gene sequence: CDR1 SGHRS, CDR2 YFSETQ. Here the CDR3 reads CASSEGAGANVLTF. The CDR3 nucleotides are TGCGCCAGCAGTGAAGGGGCTGGGGCCAACGTCCTGACTTTC.

This chain links TRBV15 with TRBJ2-2; TRBD2 matches 11 bases. Germline CDR1 LNHNV, CDR2 YYDKDF (reference sequence). The trim removed 0 bases at V and 0 bases at J, leaving 3 bases unmatched. This CDR3 region has 18 residues. CDR3 coding DNA: TGTGCCACCAGCAGAGAACTAGCGGGAGCCACGAACACCGGGGAGCTGTTTTTT. It yields the protein CATSRELAGATNTGELFF.

V gene TRBV19 combines with J gene TRBJ1-2, with 7 nucleotides matching TRBD1. The CDR3 length is 14 residues. Germline CDR1 and CDR2: LNHDA and SQIVND (reference sequence). V shed 6 bases, J shed 0 bases, and the junction held 4 bases outside the gene matches. This CDR3 is CASSYRGANYGYTF. The CDR3 DNA follows: TGTGCCAGTAGCTACAGGGGCGCTAACTATGGCTACACCTTC.

The chain joins TRBV7-2 to TRBJ2-7, with 8 bases that match TRBD2. V was clipped by 0 bases and J by 7 bases; unmatched bases: 5. Per germline, CDR1 SGHTA and CDR2 FQGNSA. The CDR3 contains 14 residues. This CDR3 reads CASSLAREGVEQYF. CDR3 in DNA: TGTGCCAGCAGCTTAGCACGGGAGGGTGTTGAGCAGTACTTC.

This clone has just one count. The chain carries TRBV15 and TRBJ1-5; maybe TRBD1 (5 bases). V lost 0 bases and J lost 9, with 15 bases in between. The CDR3 has 15 residues. Per the germline V gene, CDR1 is LNHNV and CDR2 is YYDKDF (reference sequence). The CDR3 DNA reads as TGTGCCACCAGCAGAGATGGGGACTCCCGGCGGCCCCAGCATTTT. Amino acids: CATSRDGDSRRPQHF.